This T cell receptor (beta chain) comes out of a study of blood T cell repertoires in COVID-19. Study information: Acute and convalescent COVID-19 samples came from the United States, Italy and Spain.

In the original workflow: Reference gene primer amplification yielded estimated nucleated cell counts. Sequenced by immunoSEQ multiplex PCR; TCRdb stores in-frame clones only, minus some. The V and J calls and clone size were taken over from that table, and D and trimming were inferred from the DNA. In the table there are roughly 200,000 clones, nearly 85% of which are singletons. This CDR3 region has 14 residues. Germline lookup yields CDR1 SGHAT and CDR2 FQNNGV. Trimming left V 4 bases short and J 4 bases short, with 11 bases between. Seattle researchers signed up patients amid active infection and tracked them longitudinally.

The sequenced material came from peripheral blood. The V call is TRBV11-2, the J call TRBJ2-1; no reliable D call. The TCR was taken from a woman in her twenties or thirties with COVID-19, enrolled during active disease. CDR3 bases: TGTGCCAGCAGCTCTACGGGTGTATACAATGAGCAGTTCTTC. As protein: CASSSTGVYNEQFF.